Sequencing of this T cell receptor (beta chain) was carried out in a study of blood T cell repertoires in COVID-19. Study at large: Acute-phase and convalescent COVID-19 samples originated in the United States, Italy and Spain. In each case, the material was cDNA or gDNA derived from T cells, B-cell-depleted T cells, or PBMCs.

The germline gives CDR1 LGHDT, CDR2 YNNKEL (reference sequence). The CDR3 consists of 14 residues. The J segment lost 4 bases and the V segment lost 4 bases, leaving 5 bases of the junction unmatched. Original processing methods: Amplification from reference gene primers served as the basis for estimated nucleated cell counts. Clones were sequenced by immunoSEQ multiplex PCR, and TCRdb holds only the in-frame ones, with some missing. Clone size and the V and J calls come from that table; the DNA yielded D and trimming. There are about 55,000 clones in the sample; approximately 85% occur only once, and under 20% lies in the top ten.

This chain links TRBV3-1 (or the pseudogene TRBV3-2) with TRBJ1-1; 8 bases map to TRBD1. The specimen was peripheral blood. The clonotype originates from a human donor in a cohort sampled during active COVID-19. CDR3 DNA sequence: TGTGCCAGCAGCCTAACAGGGGGAGGCACTGAAGCTTTCTTT. Residues: CASSLTGGGTEAFF.